This TCR beta chain is drawn from a study of blood T cell dynamics during melanoma immunotherapy. At the level of the study: First-line therapy was either pembrolizumab or nivolumab with ipilimumab for metastatic melanoma.

This table comes from immunoSEQ multiplex PCR, and its TCRdb copy is limited to in-frame clones, with some not included. The table includes 13,000 to 15,000 clones, more than 85% detected once. V lost 0 bases and J lost 0; bases outside the gene matches: 2. The CDR3 is made up of 16 amino acids. Time point reported: week 3, after first cycle of checkpoint inhibitor. Sampling occurred pretreatment (T0) and at week 3 (W3), after cycle one of checkpoint blockade. At 12 weeks after first infusion, RECIST 1.1 defined response for most patients. No patient had earlier systemic cancer treatment, concurrent immunosuppressants, or another active cancer.

V usage is TRBV23-1 and J usage is TRBJ1-3; 7 positions match TRBD1. TRBV23-1 is labeled an ORF, and its function is uncertain. The input for sequencing was blood, taken from a patient treated with checkpoint blockade. The sequence was obtained from a human donor with melanoma. CDR3 in amino acids: CASSQSWDSSGNTIYF. CDR3 DNA: TGCGCCAGCAGTCAATCGTGGGACAGCTCTGGAAACACCATATATTTT.